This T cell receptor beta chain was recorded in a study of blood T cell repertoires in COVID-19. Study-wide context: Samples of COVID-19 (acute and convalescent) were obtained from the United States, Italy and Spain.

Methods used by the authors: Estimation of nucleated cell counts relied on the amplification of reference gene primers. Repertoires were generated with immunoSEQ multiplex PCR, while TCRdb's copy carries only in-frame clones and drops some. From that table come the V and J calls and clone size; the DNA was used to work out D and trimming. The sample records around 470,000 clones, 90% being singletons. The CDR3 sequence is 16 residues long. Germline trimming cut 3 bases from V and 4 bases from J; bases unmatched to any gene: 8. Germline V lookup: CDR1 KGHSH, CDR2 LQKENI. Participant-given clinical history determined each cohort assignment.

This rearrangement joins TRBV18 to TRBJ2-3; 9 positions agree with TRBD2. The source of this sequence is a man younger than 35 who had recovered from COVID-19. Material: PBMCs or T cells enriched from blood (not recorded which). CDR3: CASSPESGGLADTQYF. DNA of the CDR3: TGTGCCAGCTCACCCGAGAGCGGGGGGCTCGCAGATACGCAGTATTTT.